These T cell receptor beta chains were read from a single sample in a study of cytomegalovirus exposure and HLA in healthy donors. Only in-frame clones appear in the TCRdb table, and some are missing; sequencing was by immunoSEQ multiplex PCR. The table has about 330,000 clones, approximately 86% seen once. Sequenced input: PBMCs. The receptors were gathered from a woman in her 30s in good health and CMV-seropositive. CDR3s include the opening cysteine and the closing phenylalanine or tryptophan. Fields, in order: V gene, clone size, J gene, D gene, CDR3 DNA, CDR3 protein. A D gene is named only where the DNA matches it firmly. Size is stated for part of the rows, as once, few or many counts, or as a class when the clone is expanded.

v_call: TRBV5-6
clone_size: few
j_call: TRBJ1-4
d_call: -
cdr3_nt: TGTGCCAGCAGCTTATATAGTGCAACTAATGAAAAACTGTTTTTT
cdr3_aa: CASSLYSATNEKLFF

v_call: TRBV6-1
clone_size: -
j_call: TRBJ1-1
d_call: -
cdr3_nt: TGTGCCAGCAGTGAATTGGATGGGGCGCGGGGCGAGGCTTTCTTT
cdr3_aa: CASSELDGARGEAFF

v_call: TRBV13
clone_size: -
j_call: TRBJ2-1
d_call: -
cdr3_nt: TGTGCCAGCAGCTTCCGGGACGCCTACTACAATGAGCAGTTCTTC
cdr3_aa: CASSFRDAYYNEQFF

v_call: TRBV5-6
clone_size: -
j_call: TRBJ1-2
d_call: -
cdr3_nt: TGTGCCAGCAACGGACCAGCTAACTATGGCTACACCTTC
cdr3_aa: CASNGPANYGYTF

v_call: TRBV19
clone_size: -
j_call: TRBJ2-3
d_call: TRBD2
cdr3_nt: TGTGCCAGTAGTACACGGACTAGCTTAACTGCGGATACGCAGTATTTT
cdr3_aa: CASSTRTSLTADTQYF

v_call: TRBV19
clone_size: few
j_call: TRBJ1-1
d_call: -
cdr3_nt: TGTGCCAGTAGTATAGCTTCGAGGAACACTGAAGCTTTCTTT
cdr3_aa: CASSIASRNTEAFF

v_call: TRBV7-8
clone_size: -
j_call: TRBJ2-1
d_call: TRBD2
cdr3_nt: TGTGCCAGCAGCTGGGGACTAGCTTTGGATGAGCAGTTCTTC
cdr3_aa: CASSWGLALDEQFF

v_call: TRBV19
clone_size: -
j_call: TRBJ1-5
d_call: TRBD1
cdr3_nt: TGTGCCAGTAGCGGGGACAGTTCCAATCAGCCCCAGCATTTT
cdr3_aa: CASSGDSSNQPQHF

v_call: TRBV7-8
clone_size: -
j_call: TRBJ2-7
d_call: -
cdr3_nt: TGTGCCAGCAGCCCGCGGGACAGTTCCTACGAGCAGTACTTC
cdr3_aa: CASSPRDSSYEQYF

v_call: TRBV18
clone_size: -
j_call: TRBJ2-7
d_call: -
cdr3_nt: TGTGCCAGCTCACCCAGCAGGGGAATGGGCGAGCAGTACTTC
cdr3_aa: CASSPSRGMGEQYF

v_call: TRBV9
clone_size: -
j_call: TRBJ2-1
d_call: -
cdr3_nt: TGTGCCAGCAGCCCGGAAGAGGGGAGCTCCTACAATGAGCAGTTCTTC
cdr3_aa: CASSPEEGSSYNEQFF

v_call: TRBV7-2
clone_size: once
j_call: TRBJ2-7
d_call: TRBD2
cdr3_nt: TGTGCCAGCAGCTTAGAATCGTCTAGCGGGAGTCGCGAGCAGTACTTC
cdr3_aa: CASSLESSSGSREQYF

v_call: TRBV6-1
clone_size: -
j_call: TRBJ2-5
d_call: -
cdr3_nt: TGTGCCAGCGGGGAGACCCAGTACTTC
cdr3_aa: CASGETQYF